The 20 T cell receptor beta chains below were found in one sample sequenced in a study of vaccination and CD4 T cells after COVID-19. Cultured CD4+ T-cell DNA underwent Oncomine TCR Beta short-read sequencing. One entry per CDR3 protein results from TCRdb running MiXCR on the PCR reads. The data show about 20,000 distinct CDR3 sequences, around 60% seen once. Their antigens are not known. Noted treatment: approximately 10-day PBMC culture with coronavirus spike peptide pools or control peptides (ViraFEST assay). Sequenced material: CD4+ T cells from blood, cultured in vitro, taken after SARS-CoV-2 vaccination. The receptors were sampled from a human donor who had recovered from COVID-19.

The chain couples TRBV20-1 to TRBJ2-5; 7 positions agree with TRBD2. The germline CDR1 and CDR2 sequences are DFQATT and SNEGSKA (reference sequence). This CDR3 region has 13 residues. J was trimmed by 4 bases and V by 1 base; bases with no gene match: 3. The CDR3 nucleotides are TGCAGTGCTAGAGGACTAGCCAGAGAGACCCAGTACTTC. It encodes CSARGLARETQYF.

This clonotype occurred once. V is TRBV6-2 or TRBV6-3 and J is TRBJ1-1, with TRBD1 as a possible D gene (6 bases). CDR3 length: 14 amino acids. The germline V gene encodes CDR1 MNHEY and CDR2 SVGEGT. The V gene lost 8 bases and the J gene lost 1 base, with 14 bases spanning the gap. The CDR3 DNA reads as TGTGCCAGCGGACCGGGACAAAGGAACACTGAAGCTTTCTTT. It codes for CASGPGQRNTEAFF.

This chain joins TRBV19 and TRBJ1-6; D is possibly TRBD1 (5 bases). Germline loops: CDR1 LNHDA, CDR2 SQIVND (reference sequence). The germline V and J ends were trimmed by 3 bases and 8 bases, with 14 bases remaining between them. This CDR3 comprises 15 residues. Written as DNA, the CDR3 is TGTGCCAGTAGTATTTTTGCCAGGGCGTATTCACCCCTCCACTTT. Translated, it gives CASSIFARAYSPLHF. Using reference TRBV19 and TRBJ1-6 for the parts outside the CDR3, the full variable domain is DGGITQSPKYLFRKEGQNVTLSCEQNLNHDAMYWYRQDPGQGLRLIYYSQIVNDFQKGDIAEGYSVSREKKESFPLTVTSAQKNPTAFYLCASSIFARAYSPLHFGNGTRLTVT.

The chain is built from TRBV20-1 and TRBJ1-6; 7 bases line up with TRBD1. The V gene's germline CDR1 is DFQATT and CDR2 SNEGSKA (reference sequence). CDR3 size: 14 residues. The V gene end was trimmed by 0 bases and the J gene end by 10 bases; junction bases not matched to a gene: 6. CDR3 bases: TGCAGTGCTAGAGACACGACAGGGAGCTCACCCCTCCACTTT. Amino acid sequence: CSARDTTGSSPLHF.

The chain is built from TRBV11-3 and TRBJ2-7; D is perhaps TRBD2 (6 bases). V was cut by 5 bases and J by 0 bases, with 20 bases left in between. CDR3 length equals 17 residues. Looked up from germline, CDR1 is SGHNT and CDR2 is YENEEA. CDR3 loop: CASSPRGGQSGSYEQYF. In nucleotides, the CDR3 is TGTGCCAGCAGCCCACGGGGAGGTCAAAGTGGCTCCTACGAGCAGTACTTC.

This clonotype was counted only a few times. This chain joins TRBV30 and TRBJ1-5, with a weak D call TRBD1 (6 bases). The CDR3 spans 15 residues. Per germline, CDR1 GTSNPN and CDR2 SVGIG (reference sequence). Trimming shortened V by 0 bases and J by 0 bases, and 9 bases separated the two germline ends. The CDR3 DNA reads TGTGCCTGGAGTGTAGGGGGTACTAGCAATCAGCCCCAGCATTTT. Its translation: CAWSVGGTSNQPQHF.

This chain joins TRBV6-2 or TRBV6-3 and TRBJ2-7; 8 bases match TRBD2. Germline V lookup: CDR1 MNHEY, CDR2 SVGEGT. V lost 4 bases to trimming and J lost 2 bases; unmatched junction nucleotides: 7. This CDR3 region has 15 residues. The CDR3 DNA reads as TGTGCCAGCAGTTCGGCGTTTAGCGGGACCTACGAGCAGTACTTC. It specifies CASSSAFSGTYEQYF.

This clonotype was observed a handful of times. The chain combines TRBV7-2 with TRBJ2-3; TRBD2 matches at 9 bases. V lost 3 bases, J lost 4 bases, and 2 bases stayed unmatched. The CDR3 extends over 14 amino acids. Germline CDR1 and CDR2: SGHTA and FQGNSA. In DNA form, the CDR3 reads TGTGCCAGCAGCTTTAGCGGGGGACCAGATACGCAGTATTTT. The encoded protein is CASSFSGGPDTQYF. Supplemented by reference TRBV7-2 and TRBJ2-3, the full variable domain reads GAGVSQSPSNKVTEKGKDVELRCDPISGHTALYWYRQSLGQGLEFLIYFQGNSAPDKSGLPSDRFSAERTGGSVSTLTIQRTQQEDSAVYLCASSFSGGPDTQYFGPGTRLTVL.

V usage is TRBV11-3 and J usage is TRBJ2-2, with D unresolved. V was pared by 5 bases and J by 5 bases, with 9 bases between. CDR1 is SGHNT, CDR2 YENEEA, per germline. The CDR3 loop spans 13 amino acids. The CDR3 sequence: CASSPDRTGELFF. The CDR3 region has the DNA TGTGCCAGCAGCCCAGACCGGACCGGGGAGCTGTTTTTT.

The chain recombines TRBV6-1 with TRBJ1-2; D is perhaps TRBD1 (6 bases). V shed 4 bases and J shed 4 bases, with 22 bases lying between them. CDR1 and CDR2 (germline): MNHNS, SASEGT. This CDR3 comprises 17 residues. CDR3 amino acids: CASSGRGHDGGPYGYTF. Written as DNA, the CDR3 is TGTGCCAGCAGTGGGAGGGGACATGACGGGGGACCCTATGGCTACACCTTC.

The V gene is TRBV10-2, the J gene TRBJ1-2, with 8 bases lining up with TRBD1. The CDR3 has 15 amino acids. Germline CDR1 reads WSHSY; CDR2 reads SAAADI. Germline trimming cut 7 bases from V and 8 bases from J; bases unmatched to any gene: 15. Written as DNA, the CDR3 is TGCGCCAGCATTCAAGGCCCCAGGGGGCGGGAAGGCTACACCTTC. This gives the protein CASIQGPRGREGYTF.

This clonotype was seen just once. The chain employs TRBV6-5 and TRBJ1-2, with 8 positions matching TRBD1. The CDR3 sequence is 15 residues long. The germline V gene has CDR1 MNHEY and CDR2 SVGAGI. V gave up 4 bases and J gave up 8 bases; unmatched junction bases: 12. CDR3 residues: CASSWDPDRVGGYTF. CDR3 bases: TGTGCCAGCAGTTGGGACCCGGACAGGGTAGGCGGCTACACCTTC.

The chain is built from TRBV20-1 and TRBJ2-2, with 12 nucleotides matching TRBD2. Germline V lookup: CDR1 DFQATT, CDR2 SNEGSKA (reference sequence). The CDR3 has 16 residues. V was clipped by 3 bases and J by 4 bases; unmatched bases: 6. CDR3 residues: CSASASGGAGTGELFF. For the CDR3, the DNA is TGCAGTGCTAGTGCTAGCGGGGGGGCGGGCACCGGGGAGCTGTTTTTT.

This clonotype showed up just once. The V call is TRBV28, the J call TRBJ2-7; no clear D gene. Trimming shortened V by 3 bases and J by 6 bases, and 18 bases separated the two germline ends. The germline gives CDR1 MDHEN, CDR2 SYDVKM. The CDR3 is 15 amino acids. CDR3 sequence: CASSLFKGRSAEQYF. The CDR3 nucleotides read TGTGCCAGCAGTTTGTTCAAAGGCAGGTCTGCCGAGCAGTACTTC.

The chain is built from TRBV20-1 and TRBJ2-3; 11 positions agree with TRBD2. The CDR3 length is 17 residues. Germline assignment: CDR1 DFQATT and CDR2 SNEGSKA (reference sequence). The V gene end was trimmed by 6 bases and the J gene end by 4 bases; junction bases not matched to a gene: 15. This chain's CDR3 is CSARALAGVTGPDTQYF. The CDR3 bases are TGCAGTGCCAGGGCACTAGCGGGGGTTACTGGCCCAGATACGCAGTATTTT.

CDR3 coding DNA: TGTGCCATCAGTGAGTTAGGCGAGCAGTACTTC. Residues: CAISELGEQYF. V usage is TRBV10-3 and J usage is TRBJ2-7; D not certain. The length of the CDR3 is 11 residues. V was trimmed by 1 base and J by 6 bases, leaving 4 bases between them. Germline V gives CDR1 ENHRY, CDR2 SYGVKD.

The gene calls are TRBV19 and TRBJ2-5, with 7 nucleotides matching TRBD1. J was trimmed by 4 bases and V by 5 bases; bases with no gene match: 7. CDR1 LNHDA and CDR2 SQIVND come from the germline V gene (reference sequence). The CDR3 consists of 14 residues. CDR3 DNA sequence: TGTGCCAGTAGTCATACAGGGGACGGAGAGACCCAGTACTTC. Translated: CASSHTGDGETQYF.

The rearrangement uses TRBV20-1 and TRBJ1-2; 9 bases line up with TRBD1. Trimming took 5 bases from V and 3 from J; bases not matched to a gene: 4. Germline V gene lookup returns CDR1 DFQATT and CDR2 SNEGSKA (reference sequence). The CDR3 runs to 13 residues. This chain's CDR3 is CSARRDRDYGYTF. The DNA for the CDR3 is TGCAGTGCTCGCCGGGACAGGGACTATGGCTACACCTTC.

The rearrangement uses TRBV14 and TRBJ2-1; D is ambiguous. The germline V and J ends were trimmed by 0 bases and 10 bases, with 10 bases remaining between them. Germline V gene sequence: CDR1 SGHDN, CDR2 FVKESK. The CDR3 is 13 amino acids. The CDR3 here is CASSQDLGREQFF. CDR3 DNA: TGTGCCAGCAGCCAAGATCTCGGCAGGGAGCAGTTCTTC.

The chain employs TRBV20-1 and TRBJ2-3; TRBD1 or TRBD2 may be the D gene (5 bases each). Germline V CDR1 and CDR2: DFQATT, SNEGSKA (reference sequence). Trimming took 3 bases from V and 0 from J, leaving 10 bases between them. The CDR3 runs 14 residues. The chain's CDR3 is CSASGTLSTDTQYF. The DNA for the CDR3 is TGCAGTGCTAGCGGGACCTTAAGCACAGATACGCAGTATTTT.